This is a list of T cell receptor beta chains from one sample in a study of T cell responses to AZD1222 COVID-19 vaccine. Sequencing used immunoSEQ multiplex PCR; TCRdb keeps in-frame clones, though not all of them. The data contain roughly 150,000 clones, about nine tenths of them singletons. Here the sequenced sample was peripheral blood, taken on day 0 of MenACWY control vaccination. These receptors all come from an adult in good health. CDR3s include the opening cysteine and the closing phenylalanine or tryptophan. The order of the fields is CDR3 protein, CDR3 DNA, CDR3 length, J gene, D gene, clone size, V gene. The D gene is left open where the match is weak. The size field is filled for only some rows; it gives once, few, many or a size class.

cdr3_aa: CASSQGSQAGYEQYF; cdr3_nt: TGCGCCAGCAGCCAAGGTTCCCAGGCGGGCTACGAGCAGTACTTC; cdr3_length: 15; j_call: TRBJ2-7; d_call: NA; clone_size: NA; v_call: TRBV4-3
cdr3_aa: CATSIIPQAKNIQYF; cdr3_nt: TGTGCCACCAGCATCATACCCCAAGCCAAAAACATTCAGTACTTC; cdr3_length: 15; j_call: TRBJ2-4; d_call: NA; clone_size: NA; v_call: TRBV15
cdr3_aa: CASSNQGLGEAFF; cdr3_nt: TGTGCCAGCAGTAATCAGGGCCTAGGCGAAGCTTTCTTT; cdr3_length: 13; j_call: TRBJ1-1; d_call: NA; clone_size: NA; v_call: TRBV25-1
cdr3_aa: CASSLWDRGHSGNTIYF; cdr3_nt: TGTGCCAGCAGCCTGTGGGACAGGGGCCACTCTGGAAACACCATATATTTT; cdr3_length: 17; j_call: TRBJ1-3; d_call: TRBD1; clone_size: few; v_call: TRBV9
cdr3_aa: CASSSGPGQGNSPLHF; cdr3_nt: TGTGCCAGCAGCTCTGGGCCGGGACAGGGGAATTCACCCCTCCACTTT; cdr3_length: 16; j_call: TRBJ1-6; d_call: TRBD1; clone_size: NA; v_call: TRBV7-2
cdr3_aa: CASSQGGQGDTEAFF; cdr3_nt: TGCGCCAGCAGCCAAGGGGGGCAGGGGGACACTGAAGCTTTCTTT; cdr3_length: 15; j_call: TRBJ1-1; d_call: TRBD1; clone_size: NA; v_call: TRBV4-3
cdr3_aa: CASSYSPESYEQYF; cdr3_nt: TGTGCCAGCAGTTACTCCCCAGAATCCTACGAGCAGTACTTC; cdr3_length: 14; j_call: TRBJ2-7; d_call: NA; clone_size: NA; v_call: TRBV6-6
cdr3_aa: CASSSARDRGSGNTIYF; cdr3_nt: TGTGCCAGCAGCTCCGCCCGGGACAGGGGATCTGGAAACACCATATATTTT; cdr3_length: 17; j_call: TRBJ1-3; d_call: TRBD1; clone_size: NA; v_call: TRBV5-4
cdr3_aa: CASRPGVRAKNIQYF; cdr3_nt: TGTGCCAGCAGGCCAGGGGTAAGGGCCAAAAACATTCAGTACTTC; cdr3_length: 15; j_call: TRBJ2-4; d_call: NA; clone_size: NA; v_call: TRBV6-5
cdr3_aa: CAIRTSGDSYEQYF; cdr3_nt: TGTGCCATCAGAACAAGCGGAGACTCCTACGAGCAGTACTTC; cdr3_length: 14; j_call: TRBJ2-7; d_call: NA; clone_size: once; v_call: TRBV10-3
cdr3_aa: CASSPLAGTQYGYTF; cdr3_nt: TGTGCCAGCTCGCCTCTCGCCGGGACACAATATGGCTACACCTTC; cdr3_length: 15; j_call: TRBJ1-2; d_call: NA; clone_size: NA; v_call: TRBV18
cdr3_aa: CASSHLSAGRETQYF; cdr3_nt: TGTGCCAGCAGTCATTTATCAGCGGGAAGGGAGACCCAGTACTTC; cdr3_length: 15; j_call: TRBJ2-5; d_call: TRBD2; clone_size: NA; v_call: TRBV27
cdr3_aa: CASSSLLNRGSNYEQYF; cdr3_nt: TGTGCCAGCAGTTCCCTTTTGAACAGGGGGTCAAACTACGAGCAGTACTTC; cdr3_length: 17; j_call: TRBJ2-7; d_call: TRBD1; clone_size: NA; v_call: TRBV28
cdr3_aa: CASSDPGRGADYGYTF; cdr3_nt: TGTGCCAGCAGTGACCCTGGTCGGGGGGCGGACTATGGCTACACCTTC; cdr3_length: 16; j_call: TRBJ1-2; d_call: NA; clone_size: NA; v_call: TRBV28
cdr3_aa: CASSPGTGGLDTQYF; cdr3_nt: TGTGCCAGCAGCCCTGGGACAGGGGGATTAGATACGCAGTATTTT; cdr3_length: 15; j_call: TRBJ2-3; d_call: TRBD1; clone_size: NA; v_call: TRBV5-4
cdr3_aa: CSASWGLAGWSEQFF; cdr3_nt: TGCAGTGCGAGTTGGGGACTAGCGGGTTGGAGTGAGCAGTTCTTC; cdr3_length: 15; j_call: TRBJ2-1; d_call: TRBD2; clone_size: NA; v_call: TRBV20-1
cdr3_aa: CASSPDRGYNSPLHF; cdr3_nt: TGTGCCAGCTCACCAGACCGGGGATATAATTCACCCCTCCACTTT; cdr3_length: 15; j_call: TRBJ1-6; d_call: NA; clone_size: NA; v_call: TRBV18
cdr3_aa: CASSHDYRSYEQYF; cdr3_nt: TGTGCCAGCAGCCATGACTATCGCTCCTACGAGCAGTACTTC; cdr3_length: 14; j_call: TRBJ2-7; d_call: NA; clone_size: NA; v_call: TRBV11-1
cdr3_aa: CASSNREGSNQPQHF; cdr3_nt: TGTGCCAGCAGCAACAGGGAGGGCAGCAATCAGCCCCAGCATTTT; cdr3_length: 15; j_call: TRBJ1-5; d_call: NA; clone_size: NA; v_call: TRBV7-9
cdr3_aa: CASSLTIDSQETQYF; cdr3_nt: TGTGCCAGCAGTTTAACGATCGACAGCCAAGAGACCCAGTACTTC; cdr3_length: 15; j_call: TRBJ2-5; d_call: NA; clone_size: NA; v_call: TRBV27
cdr3_aa: CASSISYEQYF; cdr3_nt: TGTGCCAGCAGCATAAGCTACGAGCAGTACTTC; cdr3_length: 11; j_call: TRBJ2-7; d_call: NA; clone_size: NA; v_call: TRBV7-9
cdr3_aa: CASSARQMNTEAFF; cdr3_nt: TGTGCCAGCTCAGCCCGACAGATGAACACTGAAGCTTTCTTT; cdr3_length: 14; j_call: TRBJ1-1; d_call: NA; clone_size: NA; v_call: TRBV18
cdr3_aa: CASSFSPKTYEQYF; cdr3_nt: TGTGCCAGCAGTTTTTCCCCAAAAACCTACGAGCAGTACTTC; cdr3_length: 14; j_call: TRBJ2-7; d_call: NA; clone_size: NA; v_call: TRBV27
cdr3_aa: CAWSVNVRYEQYF; cdr3_nt: TGTGCCTGGAGTGTAAACGTAAGGTACGAGCAGTACTTC; cdr3_length: 13; j_call: TRBJ2-7; d_call: NA; clone_size: NA; v_call: TRBV30
cdr3_aa: CASSPPGRTYGYTF; cdr3_nt: TGTGCCAGCTCGCCGCCGGGACGGACCTATGGCTACACCTTC; cdr3_length: 14; j_call: TRBJ1-2; d_call: NA; clone_size: few; v_call: TRBV18
cdr3_aa: CASGNEKLFF; cdr3_nt: TGTGCCAGCGGGAATGAAAAACTGTTTTTT; cdr3_length: 10; j_call: TRBJ1-4; d_call: NA; clone_size: NA; v_call: TRBV5-4
cdr3_aa: CASSGSRTSGSLDEQFF; cdr3_nt: TGTGCCAGCAGTGGATCGAGGACTAGCGGGAGTTTGGATGAGCAGTTCTTC; cdr3_length: 17; j_call: TRBJ2-1; d_call: TRBD2; clone_size: NA; v_call: TRBV6-2/TRBV6-3
cdr3_aa: CASSLVSSNTEAFF; cdr3_nt: TGCGCCAGCAGCTTGGTAAGCAGTAACACTGAAGCTTTCTTT; cdr3_length: 14; j_call: TRBJ1-1; d_call: NA; clone_size: NA; v_call: TRBV5-1
cdr3_aa: CASRGGYRTEAFF; cdr3_nt: TGTGCCAGCAGGGGGGGTTATCGCACTGAAGCTTTCTTT; cdr3_length: 13; j_call: TRBJ1-1; d_call: NA; clone_size: NA; v_call: TRBV12-3/TRBV12-4
cdr3_aa: CASSLTGGWGLNTEAFF; cdr3_nt: TGTGCCAGCAGTTTAACCGGGGGATGGGGATTGAACACTGAAGCTTTCTTT; cdr3_length: 17; j_call: TRBJ1-1; d_call: NA; clone_size: once; v_call: TRBV28
cdr3_aa: CASSLGWTSGGLSTDTQYF; cdr3_nt: TGTGCCAGCAGCTTAGGTTGGACTAGCGGGGGCCTTAGCACAGATACGCAGTATTTT; cdr3_length: 19; j_call: TRBJ2-3; d_call: TRBD2; clone_size: NA; v_call: TRBV13
cdr3_aa: CASSLAKRGVIGVAGELFF; cdr3_nt: TGTGCCAGCAGCTTGGCGAAGCGGGGGGTCATAGGCGTCGCCGGGGAGCTGTTTTTT; cdr3_length: 19; j_call: TRBJ2-2; d_call: TRBD2; clone_size: once; v_call: TRBV5-6
cdr3_aa: CASGLGGALGNTEAFF; cdr3_nt: TGTGCTAGTGGTTTGGGGGGAGCTTTGGGGAACACTGAAGCTTTCTTT; cdr3_length: 16; j_call: TRBJ1-1; d_call: NA; clone_size: NA; v_call: TRBV12-5
cdr3_aa: CASKNRVGNTIYF; cdr3_nt: TGTGCCAGCAAAAACAGGGTTGGGAACACCATATATTTT; cdr3_length: 13; j_call: TRBJ1-3; d_call: NA; clone_size: NA; v_call: TRBV6-5
cdr3_aa: CSVGASPQLEQYF; cdr3_nt: TGCAGCGTTGGGGCTAGCCCACAGCTCGAGCAGTACTTC; cdr3_length: 13; j_call: TRBJ2-7; d_call: NA; clone_size: NA; v_call: TRBV29-1
cdr3_aa: CASSEDRGDGYTF; cdr3_nt: TGTGCCAGCAGTGAGGACAGGGGAGATGGCTACACCTTC; cdr3_length: 13; j_call: TRBJ1-2; d_call: TRBD1; clone_size: NA; v_call: TRBV6-1
cdr3_aa: CASSRWTANEQFF; cdr3_nt: TGTGCCAGCAGCCGATGGACCGCCAATGAGCAGTTCTTC; cdr3_length: 13; j_call: TRBJ2-1; d_call: NA; clone_size: NA; v_call: TRBV5-4
cdr3_aa: CASHMRAGQAFF; cdr3_nt: TGCGCCAGTCACATGAGGGCAGGGCAGGCTTTCTTT; cdr3_length: 12; j_call: TRBJ1-1; d_call: NA; clone_size: NA; v_call: TRBV23-1
cdr3_aa: CASSRTRGPFYNEQFF; cdr3_nt: TGTGCCAGCAGCAGGACTCGGGGTCCTTTCTACAATGAGCAGTTCTTC; cdr3_length: 16; j_call: TRBJ2-1; d_call: NA; clone_size: NA; v_call: TRBV7-8
cdr3_aa: CASSAQMGNTIYF; cdr3_nt: TGTGCCAGCAGCGCGCAAATGGGAAACACCATATATTTT; cdr3_length: 13; j_call: TRBJ1-3; d_call: NA; clone_size: once; v_call: TRBV11-3
cdr3_aa: CASSESTPGELFF; cdr3_nt: TGTGCTAGCAGCGAGTCCACCCCCGGGGAGCTGTTTTTT; cdr3_length: 13; j_call: TRBJ2-2; d_call: NA; clone_size: once; v_call: TRBV7-7
cdr3_aa: CASSIRETGRPTNYGYTF; cdr3_nt: TGTGCCAGTAGTATAAGGGAGACAGGGCGACCCACTAACTATGGCTACACCTTC; cdr3_length: 18; j_call: TRBJ1-2; d_call: TRBD1; clone_size: NA; v_call: TRBV19
cdr3_aa: CSVEGGLRSGYEQYF; cdr3_nt: TGCAGCGTTGAAGGCGGGTTGCGCAGTGGATACGAGCAGTACTTC; cdr3_length: 15; j_call: TRBJ2-7; d_call: NA; clone_size: NA; v_call: TRBV29-1
cdr3_aa: CASRVEGTEAFF; cdr3_nt: TGTGCCAGCAGGGTCGAGGGCACTGAAGCTTTCTTT; cdr3_length: 12; j_call: TRBJ1-1; d_call: NA; clone_size: NA; v_call: TRBV2
cdr3_aa: CASPMTRGHIYEQYF; cdr3_nt: TGTGCCAGCCCAATGACCCGGGGGCACATTTACGAGCAGTACTTC; cdr3_length: 15; j_call: TRBJ2-7; d_call: NA; clone_size: NA; v_call: TRBV6-5
cdr3_aa: CASSLNSGSYEQYF; cdr3_nt: TGTGCCAGCAGCTTAAATAGCGGGTCCTACGAGCAGTACTTC; cdr3_length: 14; j_call: TRBJ2-7; d_call: TRBD2; clone_size: NA; v_call: TRBV7-2
cdr3_aa: CASSYLGLNYGYTF; cdr3_nt: TGTGCCAGCAGTTACTTGGGACTTAACTATGGCTACACCTTC; cdr3_length: 14; j_call: TRBJ1-2; d_call: NA; clone_size: NA; v_call: TRBV6-5
cdr3_aa: CASSSSGTGFYEQYF; cdr3_nt: TGTGCCAGCAGTTCATCCGGGACAGGGTTCTACGAGCAGTACTTC; cdr3_length: 15; j_call: TRBJ2-7; d_call: TRBD1; clone_size: NA; v_call: TRBV28
cdr3_aa: CASSYGTDTRNTEAFF; cdr3_nt: TGTGCCAGCAGTTACGGAACGGACACTAGAAACACTGAAGCTTTCTTT; cdr3_length: 16; j_call: TRBJ1-1; d_call: NA; clone_size: once; v_call: TRBV6-2/TRBV6-3
cdr3_aa: CASSLYREANTGELFF; cdr3_nt: TGTGCCAGCAGCTTATACAGGGAGGCGAACACCGGGGAGCTGTTTTTT; cdr3_length: 16; j_call: TRBJ2-2; d_call: NA; clone_size: NA; v_call: TRBV11-2
cdr3_aa: CASSESQHTGELFF; cdr3_nt: TGTGCCAGCAGTGAATCCCAGCACACCGGGGAGCTGTTTTTT; cdr3_length: 14; j_call: TRBJ2-2; d_call: NA; clone_size: NA; v_call: TRBV25-1
cdr3_aa: CASSKHKGGTEAFF; cdr3_nt: TGTGCCAGCAGCAAACACAAAGGGGGCACTGAAGCTTTCTTT; cdr3_length: 14; j_call: TRBJ1-1; d_call: NA; clone_size: NA; v_call: TRBV7-2
cdr3_aa: CASSPTQGTEAFF; cdr3_nt: TGTGCCAGCAGCCCAACTCAGGGCACTGAAGCTTTCTTT; cdr3_length: 13; j_call: TRBJ1-1; d_call: NA; clone_size: few; v_call: TRBV7-2
cdr3_aa: CASSLGTGGYSNQPQHF; cdr3_nt: TGCGCCAGCAGCTTGGGGACAGGGGGATATAGCAATCAGCCCCAGCATTTT; cdr3_length: 17; j_call: TRBJ1-5; d_call: TRBD1; clone_size: once; v_call: TRBV5-1
cdr3_aa: CASRGSLDSPLHF; cdr3_nt: TGTGCCAGCAGGGGGTCCCTCGATTCACCCCTCCACTTT; cdr3_length: 13; j_call: TRBJ1-6; d_call: NA; clone_size: NA; v_call: TRBV7-9
cdr3_aa: CASSGAGGGTEAFF; cdr3_nt: TGCGCCAGCAGCGGAGCGGGAGGGGGCACTGAAGCTTTCTTT; cdr3_length: 14; j_call: TRBJ1-1; d_call: NA; clone_size: NA; v_call: TRBV5-1
cdr3_aa: CASRLYGTYYEQYF; cdr3_nt: TGTGCCAGCAGACTTTACGGGACATACTACGAGCAGTACTTC; cdr3_length: 14; j_call: TRBJ2-7; d_call: NA; clone_size: NA; v_call: TRBV5-8
cdr3_aa: CASSLDRGPALWGYTF; cdr3_nt: TGTGCCAGCAGCTTAGATCGAGGGCCAGCCCTCTGGGGCTACACCTTC; cdr3_length: 16; j_call: TRBJ1-2; d_call: NA; clone_size: NA; v_call: TRBV13